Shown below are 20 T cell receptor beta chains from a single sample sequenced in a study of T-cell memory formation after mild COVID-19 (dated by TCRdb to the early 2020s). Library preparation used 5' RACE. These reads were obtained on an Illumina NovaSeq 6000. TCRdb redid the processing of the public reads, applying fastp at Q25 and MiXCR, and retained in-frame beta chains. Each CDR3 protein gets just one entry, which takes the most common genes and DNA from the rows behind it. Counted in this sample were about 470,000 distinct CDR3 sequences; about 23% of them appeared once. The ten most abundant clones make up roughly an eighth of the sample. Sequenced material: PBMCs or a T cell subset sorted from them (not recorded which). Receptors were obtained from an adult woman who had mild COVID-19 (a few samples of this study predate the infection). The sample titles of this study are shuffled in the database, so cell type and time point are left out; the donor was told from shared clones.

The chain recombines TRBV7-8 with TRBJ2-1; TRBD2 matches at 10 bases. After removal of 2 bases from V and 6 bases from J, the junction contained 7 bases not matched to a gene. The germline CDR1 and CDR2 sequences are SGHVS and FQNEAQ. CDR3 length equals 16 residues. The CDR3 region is CASSLLSGRGGNEQFF. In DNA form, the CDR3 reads TGTGCCAGCAGCTTACTGAGCGGGAGGGGAGGCAATGAGCAGTTCTTC.

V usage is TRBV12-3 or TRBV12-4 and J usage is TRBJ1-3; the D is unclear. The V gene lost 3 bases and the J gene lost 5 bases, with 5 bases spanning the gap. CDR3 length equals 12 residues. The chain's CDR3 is CASSFHRNTIYF. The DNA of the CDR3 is TGTGCCAGCAGTTTCCACCGAAACACCATATATTTT.

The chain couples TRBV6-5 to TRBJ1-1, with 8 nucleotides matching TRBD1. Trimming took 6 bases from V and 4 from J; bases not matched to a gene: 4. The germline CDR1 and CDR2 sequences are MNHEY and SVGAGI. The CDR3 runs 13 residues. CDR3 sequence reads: CASRFGQGTEAFF. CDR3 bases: TGTGCCAGCAGATTTGGACAGGGCACTGAAGCTTTCTTT.

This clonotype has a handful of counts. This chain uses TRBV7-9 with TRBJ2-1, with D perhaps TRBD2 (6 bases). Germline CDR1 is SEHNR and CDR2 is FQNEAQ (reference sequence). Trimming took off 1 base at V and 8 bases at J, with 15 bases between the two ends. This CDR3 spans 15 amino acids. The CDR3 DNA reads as TGTGCCAGCAGCTTAGGGATCGCGGGGTTGGATGAGCAGTTCTTC. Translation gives CASSLGIAGLDEQFF.

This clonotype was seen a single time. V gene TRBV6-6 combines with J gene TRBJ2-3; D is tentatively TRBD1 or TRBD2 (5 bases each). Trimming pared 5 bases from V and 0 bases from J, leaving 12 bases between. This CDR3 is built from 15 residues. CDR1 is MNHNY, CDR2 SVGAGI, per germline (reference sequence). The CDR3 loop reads CASSRWDPSTDTQYF. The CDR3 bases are TGTGCCAGCAGTAGGTGGGACCCTAGCACAGATACGCAGTATTTT.

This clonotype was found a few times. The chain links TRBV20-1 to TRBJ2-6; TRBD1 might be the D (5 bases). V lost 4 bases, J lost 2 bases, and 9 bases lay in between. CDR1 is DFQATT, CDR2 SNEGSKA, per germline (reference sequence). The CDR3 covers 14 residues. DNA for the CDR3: TGCAGTGCTAAAAGGACACCTGGGGCCAACGTCCTGACTTTC. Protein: CSAKRTPGANVLTF.

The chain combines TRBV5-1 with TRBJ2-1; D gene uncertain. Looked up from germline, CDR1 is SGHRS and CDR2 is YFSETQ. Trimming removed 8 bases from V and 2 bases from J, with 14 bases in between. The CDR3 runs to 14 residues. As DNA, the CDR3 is TGCGCCAGTAAGTTTGAAGAGGCCTACAATGAGCAGTTCTTC. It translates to CASKFEEAYNEQFF.

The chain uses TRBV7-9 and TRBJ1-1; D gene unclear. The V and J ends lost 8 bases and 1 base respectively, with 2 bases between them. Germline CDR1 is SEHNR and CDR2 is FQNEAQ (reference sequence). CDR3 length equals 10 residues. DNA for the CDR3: TGTGCCAGCGCGAACACTGAAGCTTTCTTT. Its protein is CASANTEAFF.

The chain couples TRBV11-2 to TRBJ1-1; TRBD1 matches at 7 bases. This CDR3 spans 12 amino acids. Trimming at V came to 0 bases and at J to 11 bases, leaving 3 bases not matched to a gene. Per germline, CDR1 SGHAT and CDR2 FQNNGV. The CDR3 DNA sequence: TGTGCCAGCAGCTTAGAAGCAGGGGGTGCTTTCTTT. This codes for CASSLEAGGAFF. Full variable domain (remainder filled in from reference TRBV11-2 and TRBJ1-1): EAGVAQSPRYKIIEKRQSVAFWCNPISGHATLYWYQQILGQGPKLLIQFQNNGVVDDSQLPKDRFSAERLKGVDSTLKIQPAKLEDSAVYLCASSLEAGGAFFGQGTRLTVV.

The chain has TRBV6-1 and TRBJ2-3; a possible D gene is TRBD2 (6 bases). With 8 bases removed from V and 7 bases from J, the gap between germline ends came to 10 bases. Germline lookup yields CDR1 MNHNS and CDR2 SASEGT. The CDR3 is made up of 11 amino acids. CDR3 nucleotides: TGTGCCAGCCTGGGGGGACATACGCAGTATTTT. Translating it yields CASLGGHTQYF.

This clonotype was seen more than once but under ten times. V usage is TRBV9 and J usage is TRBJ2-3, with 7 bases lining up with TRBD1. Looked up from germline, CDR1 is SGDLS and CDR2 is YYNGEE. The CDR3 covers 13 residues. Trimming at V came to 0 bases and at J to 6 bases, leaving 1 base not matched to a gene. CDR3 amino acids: CASSVATGDTQYF. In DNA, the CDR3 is TGTGCCAGCAGCGTAGCGACAGGGGATACGCAGTATTTT.

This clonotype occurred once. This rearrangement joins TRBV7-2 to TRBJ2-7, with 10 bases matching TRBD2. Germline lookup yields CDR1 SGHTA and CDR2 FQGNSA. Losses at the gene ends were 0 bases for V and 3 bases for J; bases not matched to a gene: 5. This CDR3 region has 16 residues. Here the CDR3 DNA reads TGTGCCAGCAGCTTAGCGCTGGCTAGCGGGAGCTACGAGCAGTACTTC. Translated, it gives CASSLALASGSYEQYF.

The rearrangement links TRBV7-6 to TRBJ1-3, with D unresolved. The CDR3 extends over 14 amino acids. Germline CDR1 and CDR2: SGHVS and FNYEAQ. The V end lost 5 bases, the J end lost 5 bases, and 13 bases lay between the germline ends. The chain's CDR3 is CASSHGGSRNTIYF. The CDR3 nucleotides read TGTGCCAGCAGCCACGGAGGGTCGCGAAACACCATATATTTT.

The DNA for the CDR3 is TGTGCCACCAGCAGGGGATCCTACGAGCAGTACTTC. Translating gives CATSRGSYEQYF. This chain connects TRBV15 to TRBJ2-7, with D hard to call. CDR1 is LNHNV and CDR2 is YYDKDF in the germline V gene (reference sequence). CDR3 length: 12 residues. Trimming left V 3 bases short and J 1 base short, with 4 bases between. Drawing the rest from reference TRBV15 and TRBJ2-7, the complete variable domain is DAMVIQNPRYQVTQFGKPVTLSCSQTLNHNVMYWYQQKSSQAPKLLFHYYDKDFNNEADTPDNFQSRRPNTSFCFLDIRSPGLGDTAMYLCATSRGSYEQYFGPGTRLTVT.

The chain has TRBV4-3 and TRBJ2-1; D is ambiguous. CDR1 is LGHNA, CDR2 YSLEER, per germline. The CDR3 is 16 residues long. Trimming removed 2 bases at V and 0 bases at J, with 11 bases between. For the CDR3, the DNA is TGCGCCAGCAGCCAAAGTGGGTCAGGCTCCTACAATGAGCAGTTCTTC. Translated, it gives CASSQSGSGSYNEQFF.

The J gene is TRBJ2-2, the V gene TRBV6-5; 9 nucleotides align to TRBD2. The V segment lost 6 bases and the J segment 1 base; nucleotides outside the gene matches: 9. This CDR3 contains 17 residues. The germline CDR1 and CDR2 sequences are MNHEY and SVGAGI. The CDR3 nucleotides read TGTGCCAGCAGCTTACTAGCGGGTGGAATGAACACCGGGGAGCTGTTTTTT. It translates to CASSLLAGGMNTGELFF.

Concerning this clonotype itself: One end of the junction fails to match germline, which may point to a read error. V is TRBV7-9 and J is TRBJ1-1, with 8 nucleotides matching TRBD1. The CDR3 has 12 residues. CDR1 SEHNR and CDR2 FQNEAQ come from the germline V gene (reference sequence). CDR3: CAGRGTGTEAFF. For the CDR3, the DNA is TGTGCCGGCAGGGGGACAGGCACTGAAGCTTTCTTT.

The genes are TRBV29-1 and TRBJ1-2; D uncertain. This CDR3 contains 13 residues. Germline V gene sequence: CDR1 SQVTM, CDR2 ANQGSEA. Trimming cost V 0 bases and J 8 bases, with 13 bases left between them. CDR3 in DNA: TGCAGCGTTGAAGATCTAACCGGGTTCGGCTACACCTTC. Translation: CSVEDLTGFGYTF.

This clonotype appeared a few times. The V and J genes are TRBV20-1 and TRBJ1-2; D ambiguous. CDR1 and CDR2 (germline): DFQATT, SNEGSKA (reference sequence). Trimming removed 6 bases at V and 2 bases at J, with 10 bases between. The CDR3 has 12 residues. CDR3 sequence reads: CSAKNENYGYTF. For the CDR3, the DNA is TGCAGTGCCAAAAATGAAAACTATGGCTACACCTTC.

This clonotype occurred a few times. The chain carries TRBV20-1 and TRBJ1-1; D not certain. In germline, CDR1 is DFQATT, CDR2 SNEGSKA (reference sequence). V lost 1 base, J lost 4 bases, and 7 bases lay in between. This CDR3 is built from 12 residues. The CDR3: CSARGASTEAFF. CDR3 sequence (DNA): TGCAGTGCTAGAGGGGCCTCCACTGAAGCTTTCTTT.